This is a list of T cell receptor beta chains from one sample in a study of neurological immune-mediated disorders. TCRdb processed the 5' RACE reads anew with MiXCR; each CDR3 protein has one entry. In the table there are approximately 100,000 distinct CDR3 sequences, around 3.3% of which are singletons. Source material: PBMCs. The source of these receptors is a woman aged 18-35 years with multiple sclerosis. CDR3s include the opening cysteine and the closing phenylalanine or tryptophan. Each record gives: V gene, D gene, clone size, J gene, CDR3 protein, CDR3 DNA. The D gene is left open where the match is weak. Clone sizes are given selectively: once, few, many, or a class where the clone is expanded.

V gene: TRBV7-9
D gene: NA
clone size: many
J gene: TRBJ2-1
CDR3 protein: CASSLGSVKLNEQFF
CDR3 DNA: TGTGCCAGCAGCTTAGGGTCGGTGAAGCTGAATGAGCAGTTCTTC

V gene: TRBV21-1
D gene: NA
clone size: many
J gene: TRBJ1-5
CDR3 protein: CASSPLGRFSQPQHF
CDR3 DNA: TGTGCCAGCAGCCCTCTGGGCCGTTTCAGTCAGCCCCAGCATTTT

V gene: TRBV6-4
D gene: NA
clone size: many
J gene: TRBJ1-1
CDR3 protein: CASSAGRGGTEAFF
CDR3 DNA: TGTGCCAGCAGTGCCGGGCGCGGAGGGACTGAAGCTTTCTTT

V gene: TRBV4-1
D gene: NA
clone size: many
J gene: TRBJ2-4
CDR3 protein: CASSQESFIAKNIQYF
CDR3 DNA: TGCGCCAGCAGCCAAGAATCGTTCATAGCCAAAAACATTCAGTACTTC

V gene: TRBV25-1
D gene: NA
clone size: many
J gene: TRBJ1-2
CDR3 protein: CASSEFYGYTF
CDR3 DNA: TGTGCCAGCAGTGAATTTTATGGCTACACCTTC

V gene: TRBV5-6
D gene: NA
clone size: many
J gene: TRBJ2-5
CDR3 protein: CASSLGEETQYF
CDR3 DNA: TGTGCCAGCAGCTTGGGAGAAGAGACCCAGTACTTC

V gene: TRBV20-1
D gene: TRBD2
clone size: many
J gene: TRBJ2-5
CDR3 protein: CSARVPSLREAQYF
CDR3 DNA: TGCAGTGCTAGAGTCCCAAGTCTGCGGGAGGCCCAGTACTTC

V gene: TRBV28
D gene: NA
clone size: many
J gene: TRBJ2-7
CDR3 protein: CASRKGGSSYEQYF
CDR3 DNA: TGTGCCAGCCGAAAAGGGGGGAGCTCCTACGAGCAGTACTTC

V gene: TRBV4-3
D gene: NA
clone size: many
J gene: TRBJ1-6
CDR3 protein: CASSQGEGKGNSPLHF
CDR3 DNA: TGCGCCAGCAGCCAAGGGGAGGGAAAGGGGAATTCACCCCTCCACTTT

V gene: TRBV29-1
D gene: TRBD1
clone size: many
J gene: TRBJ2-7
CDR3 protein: CSVAGTGHHEQYF
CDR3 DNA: TGCAGCGTTGCTGGGACAGGGCATCACGAGCAGTACTTC

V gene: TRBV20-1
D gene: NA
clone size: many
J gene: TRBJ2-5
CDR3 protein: CSASGGGYQETQYF
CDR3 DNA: TGCAGTGCGAGTGGGGGTGGGTACCAAGAGACCCAGTACTTC

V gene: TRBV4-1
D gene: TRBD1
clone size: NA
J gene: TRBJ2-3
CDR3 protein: CASSRGQGAPDTQYF
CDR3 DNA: TGCGCCAGCAGCCGGGGACAGGGGGCCCCAGATACGCAGTATTTT

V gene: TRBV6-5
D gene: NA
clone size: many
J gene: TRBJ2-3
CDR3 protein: CASSYSFSADTQYF
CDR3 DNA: TGTGCCAGCAGTTACTCGTTCTCCGCAGATACGCAGTATTTT

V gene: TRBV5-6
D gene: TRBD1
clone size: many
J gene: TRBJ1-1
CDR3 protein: CASTRTRGRTEAFF
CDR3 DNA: TGTGCCAGCACTAGAACCAGGGGGCGAACTGAAGCTTTCTTT

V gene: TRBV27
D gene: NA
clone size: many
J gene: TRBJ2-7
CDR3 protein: CASSLGGFGLTYEQYF
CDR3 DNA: TGTGCCAGCAGCTTGGGGGGCTTTGGACTCACCTACGAGCAGTACTTC

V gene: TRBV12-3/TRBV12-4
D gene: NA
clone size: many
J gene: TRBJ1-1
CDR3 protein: CASSLAGRDTEAFF
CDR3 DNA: TGTGCCAGCAGTTTAGCTGGTAGGGACACTGAAGCTTTCTTT

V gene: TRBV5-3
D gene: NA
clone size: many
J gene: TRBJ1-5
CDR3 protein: CARSLGLRGTNQPQHF
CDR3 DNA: TGTGCCAGAAGCTTGGGACTTAGGGGAACCAATCAGCCCCAGCATTTT

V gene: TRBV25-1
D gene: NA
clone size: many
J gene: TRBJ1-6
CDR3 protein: CASSEVGRASPLHF
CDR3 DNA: TGTGCCAGCAGTGAAGTTGGCAGGGCTTCACCCCTCCACTTT

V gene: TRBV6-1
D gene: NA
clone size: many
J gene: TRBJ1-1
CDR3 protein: CASIWTVNTEAFF
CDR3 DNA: TGTGCCAGCATTTGGACGGTGAACACTGAAGCTTTCTTT

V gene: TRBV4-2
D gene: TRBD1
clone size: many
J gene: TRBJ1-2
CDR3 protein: CASSQSTGRGYTF
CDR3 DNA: TGTGCCAGCAGCCAATCGACAGGGCGCGGCTACACCTTC